This T cell receptor (beta chain) appears in the sequencing data of a study of blood T cell repertoires in COVID-19. Study background: PBMCs, B-cell-depleted T cells, or T cells provided the cDNA or gDNA that made up the material.

The protocol was immunoSEQ multiplex PCR, while the TCRdb copy is restricted to in-frame clones and leaves out a portion. The sample has roughly 120,000 clones, 60% to 85% seen once. Per the germline V gene, CDR1 is KGHSH and CDR2 is LQKENI. Trimming cost V 6 bases and J 5 bases; bases outside gene matches: 9. CDR3 length equals 14 residues. The origin of this receptor is a man aged 70-80 years with acute or convalescent COVID-19. Input material: peripheral blood. This rearrangement joins TRBV18 to TRBJ2-7; 8 nucleotides align to TRBD1. CDR3 region: CASSLGQGRHEQYF. The DNA of the CDR3 is TGTGCCAGCTCCCTTGGACAGGGTAGACACGAGCAGTACTTC.